Following are 18 T cell receptor beta chains from one sample sequenced in a study of beta chain features in type 1 diabetes. Reverse transcribing all isolated RNA meant expressed TCRB transcripts were sequenced. The assay was immunoSEQ multiplex PCR, and TCRdb's table has in-frame clones only and misses some. The profile shows 240,000 or so clones, more than 65% of them singletons. The specimen sequenced was naive CD4+ T cells from blood. These receptor sequences come from a young man in good health.

The chain employs TRBV30 and TRBJ2-3; D unresolved. Germline loops: CDR1 GTSNPN, CDR2 SVGIG (reference sequence). Trimming took 5 bases from V and 1 from J, leaving 10 bases between them. The CDR3 is 13 residues long. CDR3 sequence (DNA): TGTGCCTGGTCGTATAGGGGCACAGATACGCAGTATTTT. Encoded protein: CAWSYRGTDTQYF. Full variable domain (outside the CDR3, taken from reference TRBV30 and TRBJ2-3): SQTIHQWPATLVQPVGSPLSLECTVEGTSNPNLYWYRQAAGRGLQLLFYSVGIGQISSEVPQNLSASRPQDRQFILSSKKLLLSDSGFYLCAWSYRGTDTQYFGPGTRLTVL.

This clone was picked up a small number of times. V gene TRBV7-9 combines with J gene TRBJ2-1; possible D gene TRBD1, 5 bases. Germline V gives CDR1 SEHNR, CDR2 FQNEAQ (reference sequence). This CDR3 is built from 17 residues. V was shortened by 3 bases and J by 0 bases, with 15 bases between the two germline ends. The CDR3 DNA is TGTGCCAGCAGCTTTAGAGACAGCGCATACTCCTACAATGAGCAGTTCTTC. Amino acid sequence: CASSFRDSAYSYNEQFF.

This clone was seen more than once but under ten times. The CDR3 region has the DNA TGTGCCTGGAGTGGAGCGGGAGGGCCCGTAGATACGCAGTATTTT. This sequence encodes CAWSGAGGPVDTQYF. V usage is TRBV30 and J usage is TRBJ2-3; 10 bases align to TRBD2. This CDR3 spans 15 amino acids. Per germline, CDR1 GTSNPN and CDR2 SVGIG (reference sequence). The ends lost 1 base at V and 5 bases at J; junction bases unmatched: 6.

This chain connects TRBV15 to TRBJ1-5, with 8 bases identical to TRBD1. With V trimmed by 6 bases and J by 4 bases, 8 bases remained unmatched. This CDR3 has 15 amino acids. Looked up from germline, CDR1 is LNHNV and CDR2 is YYDKDF (reference sequence). The chain's CDR3 is CATRTGGQGNQPQHF. CDR3 DNA: TGTGCCACCAGGACGGGAGGACAGGGAAATCAGCCCCAGCATTTT.

This clone was recorded a few times. The chain combines TRBV30 with TRBJ2-3; 7 bases fit TRBD2. The J segment lost 6 bases and the V segment lost 8 bases, leaving 17 bases of the junction unmatched. CDR1 is GTSNPN and CDR2 is SVGIG in the germline V gene (reference sequence). CDR3 size: 15 residues. DNA for the CDR3: TGTGCCCACTTGTCCCAGCGGGGCATGGGTGATACGCAGTATTTT. As protein: CAHLSQRGMGDTQYF.

The CDR3 coding sequence is TGTGCCACCAGCAGAGAGCCCGGGACTAGCGACGAGCAGTACTTC. Its translation: CATSREPGTSDEQYF. The gene calls are TRBV15 and TRBJ2-7, with 10 bases matching TRBD2. Germline V gene sequence: CDR1 LNHNV, CDR2 YYDKDF (reference sequence). V lost 0 bases and J lost 5; bases outside the gene matches: 4. The CDR3 covers 15 residues.

V usage is TRBV29-1 and J usage is TRBJ1-1, with unresolved D. Trimming removed 8 bases at V and 0 bases at J, with 19 bases between. Germline V gene data show CDR1 as SQVTM and CDR2 as ANQGSEA. CDR3 size: 15 residues. The DNA for the CDR3 is TGCAGCCTCGCCAGCAGGTTGGACGTGAACACTGAAGCTTTCTTT. Its translation: CSLASRLDVNTEAFF.

The rearrangement joins TRBV9 to TRBJ1-2; D is ambiguous. Germline values: CDR1 SGDLS, CDR2 YYNGEE. Trimming removed 0 bases from V and 4 bases from J, with 10 bases in between. The CDR3 extends over 14 amino acids. The DNA of the CDR3 is TGTGCCAGCAGCGTAGGGCAATCGGGCTATGGCTACACCTTC. Encoded protein: CASSVGQSGYGYTF.

This clone occurred a few times. This chain joins TRBV29-1 and TRBJ2-7; a weak D match, TRBD1 (5 bases). The length of the CDR3 is 11 residues. The ends were cut back, 4 bases at V and 4 bases at J, with 8 bases in the middle. The V gene's germline CDR1 is SQVTM and CDR2 ANQGSEA. CDR3 DNA: TGCAGCGTTGCAGGGCCATACGAGCAGTACTTC. It yields the protein CSVAGPYEQYF.

The chain has TRBV7-9 and TRBJ2-1; 8 nucleotides match TRBD2. The germline V gene has CDR1 SEHNR and CDR2 FQNEAQ (reference sequence). V gave up 4 bases and J gave up 5 bases; unmatched junction bases: 4. The CDR3 covers 14 residues. CDR3 DNA sequence: TGTGCCAGCAGCTCCTTACTAGCGGACAATGAGCAGTTCTTC. The encoded protein is CASSSLLADNEQFF.

This chain joins TRBV20-1 and TRBJ2-1; D is perhaps TRBD1 (5 bases). V was clipped by 6 bases and J by 5 bases, with 8 bases between them. This CDR3 is built from 11 residues. Germline assignment: CDR1 DFQATT and CDR2 SNEGSKA (reference sequence). The CDR3 sequence is CSAARDNEQFF. The CDR3 nucleotides read TGCAGTGCAGCCAGGGACAATGAGCAGTTCTTC.

The table lists this clone with a few counts. The CDR3 reads CASSPGLVRNDEQFF. Here the CDR3 DNA reads TGCGCCAGCAGCCCAGGACTAGTAAGGAACGATGAGCAGTTCTTC. The J gene is TRBJ2-1, the V gene TRBV10-2, with TRBD2 identical over 7 bases. The CDR3 is 15 amino acids. J gave up 8 bases and V 6 bases, and 13 bases lay outside the gene matches. CDR1 WSHSY and CDR2 SAAADI come from the germline V gene.

The V and J genes are TRBV10-3 and TRBJ2-1, with D tentatively TRBD1 (5 bases). This CDR3 is 16 amino acids long. Between the trimmed V and J ends, which lost 0 bases and 8 bases, there was a span of 17 bases. CDR1 ENHRY and CDR2 SYGVKD come from the germline V gene. The CDR3 nucleotides read TGTGCCATCAGTGAGTCGAAGGGGCTTTGGGGTTATGAGCAGTTCTTC. Its protein is CAISESKGLWGYEQFF.

Of note for this clone: The same CDR3 also results from other DNA sequences found in this sample. This sequence joins TRBV30 and TRBJ1-5; D call uncertain. Trimming pared 5 bases from V and 0 bases from J, leaving 8 bases between. The CDR3 has 13 residues. The germline V gene has CDR1 GTSNPN and CDR2 SVGIG (reference sequence). CDR3 in DNA: TGTGCCTGGGGGAGAGATAGCAATCAGCCCCAGCATTTT. This encodes CAWGRDSNQPQHF.

The J gene is TRBJ1-2, the V gene TRBV18; TRBD1 matches at 8 bases. Germline CDR1 is KGHSH and CDR2 is LQKENI. The CDR3 spans 13 residues. V shed 3 bases and J 8 bases; nucleotides not matched to a gene: 5. The CDR3 here is CASSPKTGEGYTF. CDR3 nucleotides: TGTGCCAGCTCACCGAAGACAGGGGAAGGCTACACCTTC.

As to this clone: In the same sample, other DNA sequences code for this CDR3. J is TRBJ2-5 and V is TRBV15; no definite D call. The CDR3 has 13 amino acids. V was pared by 0 bases and J by 5 bases, with 7 bases between. Germline assignment: CDR1 LNHNV and CDR2 YYDKDF (reference sequence). DNA for the CDR3: TGTGCCACCAGCAGAGATGTCAGGGAGACCCAGTACTTC. Protein product: CATSRDVRETQYF.

The J gene is TRBJ2-5, the V gene TRBV25-1; D remains unclear. The CDR3 loop spans 14 amino acids. CDR1 MGHDK and CDR2 SYGVNS come from the germline V gene. Trimming shortened V by 1 base and J by 5 bases, and 11 bases separated the two germline ends. CDR3 sequence: CASSELASGETQYF. As DNA, the CDR3 is TGTGCCAGCAGTGAATTAGCCTCCGGGGAGACCCAGTACTTC.

The rearrangement links TRBV5-4 to TRBJ2-1, with TRBD2 matching over 12 bases. The CDR3 is 15 amino acids. V was clipped by 4 bases and J by 8 bases; unmatched bases: 7. CDR1 is SGHNT, CDR2 YYREEE, per germline (reference sequence). The chain's CDR3 is CASSTRLAGEDEQFF. CDR3 in DNA: TGTGCCAGCAGCACTCGACTAGCGGGAGAGGATGAGCAGTTCTTC.